The source of this T cell receptor beta chain is a study of T cells in Graves' hyperthyroidism and ophthalmopathy. Across the study: Initial diagnosis, before any treatment, was when peripheral blood was collected.

Every diagnosis used clinical symptoms, serum thyroxine and TRAb, thyroid ultrasound and orbital computed tomography. There were TCR beta CDR3 regions amplified from RNA transcripts. When the TCR CDR3 underwent first-round RT-PCR, the HTBI primer set was used. TCRdb re-called the multiplex PCR reads with MiXCR, one entry per CDR3 protein. The table lists under 350,000 distinct CDR3 sequences, roughly a fifth of them singletons. CDR3 length equals 11 residues. Germline V gene data show CDR1 as DFQATT and CDR2 as SNEGSKA (reference sequence). Deletions cut 0 bases from V and 4 bases from J, with 4 bases between.

The rearrangement joins TRBV20-1 to TRBJ2-7; D is unresolved. Specimen: blood. The TCR comes from a woman between 45 and 65 years old with Graves' hyperthyroidism. CDR3 nucleotide sequence: TGCAGTGCTAGAGATGCTTACGAGCAGTACTTC. Encoded protein: CSARDAYEQYF.